This TCR beta chain was sequenced in a study of cytomegalovirus exposure and HLA in healthy donors. This CDR3 comprises 12 residues. The V end lost 0 bases, the J end lost 8 bases, and 8 bases lay between the germline ends. Germline lookup yields CDR1 SGDLS and CDR2 YYNGEE. 60 Vbeta and 13 Jbeta primers were used in PCR. As processed by the authors: Later analysis identified approximately 88 million unique TCR beta chains, approximately 11 million shared. Only in-frame clones appear in the TCRdb table, and some are missing; sequencing was by immunoSEQ multiplex PCR. Clone size and V and J calls were adopted from that table, with D and trimming inferred from the DNA. Here the sample spans under 250,000 clones, approximately 79% being singletons. Whole-study results and caveats: Reportedly, a later analysis found an Asian-associated ancestry cluster had fewer N-insertions than the roughly 700-donor mean.

Concerning this clone itself: The antigen remains unidentified. This sample also contains other DNA sequences that code for the same CDR3.

The sequenced material came from PBMCs. This receptor was taken from a male donor in good health and CMV-seronegative. J is TRBJ1-1 and V is TRBV9; weak D call: TRBD1 (6 bases). The CDR3 loop is CASSVVGGEAFF. DNA for the CDR3: TGTGCCAGCAGCGTAGTTGGGGGCGAAGCTTTCTTT. The full variable domain, in which reference TRBV9 and TRBJ1-1 provide the parts outside the CDR3, is DSGVTQTPKHLITATGQRVTLRCSPRSGDLSVYWYQQSLDQGLQFLIQYYNGEERAKGNILERFSAQQFPDLHSELNLSSLELGDSALYFCASSVVGGEAFFGQGTRLTVV.